Described below is a single T cell receptor (beta chain) sequence and its context. This clonotype registers as medium-sized (0.01 to 0.1%) within its sample. Its antigen specificity is not known. Base qualities were left out, and no much larger clone turns up one base away. Libraries were built with PCR. DNA from cultured CD4+ T cells was subjected to TCR sequencing with the Oncomine TCR Beta short-read assay at the Johns Hopkins FTIC core. Genomic DNA was extracted from the cultured CD4+ T cells with the QIAamp micro DNA kit. Oncomine TCR Beta libraries from cultured CD4+ T cells were pooled with unique dual indexes and sequenced on an Illumina iSeq 100. The authors' analysis ran thus. Non-productive sequences were filtered out, and CDR3s that did not start with C, did not end with F or W, or were shorter than 7 amino acids were discarded. Antigen-specific clonotypes were identified using the MANAFEST web application through comparison of peptide-stimulated wells with reference and other culture wells. To be called positive, a clone needed an FDR below 0.05, an odds ratio above 5, and a productive frequency above 0.1% in at least two of three replicate wells. Cross-reactive clonotypes were defined as significantly expanded in both SARS-CoV-2 spike wells and at least one common cold coronavirus spike condition. Levenshtein distances (stringdist) and unrooted phylogenetic trees (ape) in R version 3.6.1 were used to assess CDR3 homology. TCRdb reprocessing: public reads trimmed at Q25 with fastp, clones called with MiXCR, in-frame beta chains kept. Here each entry gathers all rows of one CDR3 protein and keeps the most common genes and DNA. The V and J calls were determined by TCRdb, not by the authors. The sample table lists fewer than 15,000 distinct CDR3 sequences, just over 20% of them with a count of one. Of the sample, around 12% is held by the ten largest clones.

The CDR1 and CDR2 encoded by the germline V gene (reference sequence) are DFQATT and SNEGSKA. V loses 0 bases of germline sequence and J loses 3 bases, and the interval between the two ends is 11 bases. From the cysteine through the phenylalanine, the CDR3 covers 14 amino acids. The only DNA kept is the CDR3, 42 bases in frame from the first base. The label giving this sample's treatment or condition can be read as: roughly 10-day PBMC culture with coronavirus spike peptide pools or control peptides (ViraFEST assay). The study used the ViraFEST assay, which expanded antigen-specific T cells with peptide pools and then identified expanded clonotypes by TCR sequencing. Negative nucleocapsid antibody tests before and after vaccination confirmed that the healthy vaccine recipients had no prior SARS-CoV-2 infection. Each well held about 1.8 million PBMCs cultured with roughly 10 ug/ml peptide pools in IMDM containing around 5.5% human AB serum and about 10 IU/ml IL-2. On days 3 and 7, half of the culture medium was replaced with fresh IL-2-containing medium. After 10 days of culture, CD4+ T cells were isolated by negative selection using the EasySep CD4+ T cell isolation kit. Ficoll-Paque Plus gradient centrifugation was used to isolate PBMCs from whole blood, and the isolated PBMCs were then either used fresh or cryopreserved at -140C. Triplicate wells were generally used for each culture condition.

This record belongs to a study of vaccination and CD4 T cells after COVID-19 (dated by TCRdb to between 2021 and 2024). With respect to the entire study: In the convalescent cohort there were six males and four females, among whom were two Hispanic individuals, seven Caucasians, two Asians and one multiracial person. Participants got two doses of the Pfizer-BioNTech BNT162b2 vaccine (n=8) or two doses of the Moderna mRNA-1273 vaccine (n=2). Post-COVID blood samples from convalescent patients were collected a median of roughly 100 days after diagnosis, with a range of 35 to 161 days. Post-vaccine blood samples were collected a median of about 72 days after the second vaccine dose, ranging from about 13 to 241 days. Culture stimuli were overlapping spike peptide pools from SARS-CoV-2 and from the common cold coronaviruses HCoV-NL63, HCoV-OC43 and HCoV-229E. In control cultures, a CEFX viral epitope pool was used as positive control, an HIV-1 Nef peptide pool was used as negative control, or no peptide was added. In 10 COVID-19 convalescent patients and a handful of infection-naive healthy vaccine recipients, researchers compared the spike-specific CD4+ TCR repertoire from before mRNA vaccination with the repertoire from after. The investigation overall reported the following: The median count of SARS-CoV-2-reactive clonotypes went up from 21 after infection to about 40 after vaccination, although the change was not significant. Among the post-vaccine SARS-CoV-2-reactive clones in convalescent patients, a median about 89% showed up only after vaccination, which suggests vaccine-specific priming. The study included relatively few convalescent patients and did not analyze early timepoints after natural infection. Nearly all vaccine-specific clones in convalescent patients (304 of 307) were mono-reactive for SARS-CoV-2 spike rather than cross-reactive with common cold coronaviruses.

The receptor was derived from a human donor who received a COVID-19 vaccine. The material sequenced was CD4+ T cells from blood, cultured in vitro, taken before SARS-CoV-2 vaccination. The rearranged chain carries TRBV20-1 and TRBJ1-2; the D gene is perhaps TRBD1, on 5 matching bases. The nucleotide sequence is TGCAGTGCTAGAGATCTCGGGGCCCACTATGGCTACACCTTC. It codes for CSARDLGAHYGYTF.